Below are 16 T cell receptor beta chains sequenced from a single sample in a study of T cell repertoires in cytomegalovirus infection. No antigen has been assigned to these receptors. Via MiXCR, TCRdb re-called the reads, giving one row per CDR3 protein. The sample gives around 340,000 distinct CDR3 sequences, 25% to 35% of which show up once; around 18% is in the top ten. Sample: cultured PBMCs, taken from culture after CMV antigen stimulation. These receptors were collected from a human donor in good health (CMV status not recorded). Some clones in this sample may be carry-over from other donors' samples.

Only a few counts were recorded for this clonotype. The CDR3 coding sequence is TGCAGTGCTCGGACCGTAGATGGCTACACCTTC. Protein: CSARTVDGYTF. This sequence joins TRBV20-1 and TRBJ1-2, with D unclear. The V end lost 5 bases, the J end lost 6 bases, and 10 bases lay between the germline ends. The CDR3 spans 11 residues. The V gene's germline CDR1 is DFQATT and CDR2 SNEGSKA (reference sequence).

This clonotype occurred a few times. V usage is TRBV12-3 or TRBV12-4 and J usage is TRBJ1-5; 12 bases agree with TRBD1. The trim removed 4 bases at V and 4 bases at J, leaving 5 bases unmatched. The CDR3 totals 16 residues. CDR3 loop: CASSSPGQGANQPQHF. The CDR3 bases are TGTGCCAGCAGTTCGCCGGGACAGGGGGCGAATCAGCCCCAGCATTTT.

The J gene is TRBJ2-7, the V gene TRBV6-5; D possibly corresponds to TRBD2 (7 bases). CDR1 and CDR2 from the germline V gene are MNHEY and SVGAGI. The CDR3 is 16 amino acids. V was cut by 2 bases and J by 1 base, with 15 bases left in between. The CDR3 protein is CASSYVSRGPSYEQYF. The CDR3 DNA follows: TGTGCCAGCAGTTACGTCTCGCGGGGGCCTTCCTACGAGCAGTACTTC.

Ten or more counts support this clonotype. The chain carries TRBV9 and TRBJ2-7, with TRBD2 identical over 7 bases. The ends lost 0 bases at V and 3 bases at J; junction bases unmatched: 3. Germline-derived CDR1 and CDR2 are SGDLS and YYNGEE. This CDR3 is 14 amino acids long. CDR3 nucleotide sequence: TGTGCCAGCAGCGTAGCCAGGGAGGGCTACGAGCAGTACTTC. Protein: CASSVAREGYEQYF.

This chain links TRBV12-3 or TRBV12-4 with TRBJ1-1, with TRBD1 as a possible D gene (6 bases). The CDR3 is 14 residues long. V was shortened by 5 bases and J by 5 bases, with 15 bases between the two germline ends. The CDR3: CASSGAGEGTEAFF. Here the CDR3 DNA reads TGTGCCAGCAGTGGCGCAGGGGAAGGGACTGAAGCTTTCTTT.

The CDR3 loop reads CASSFIDDNEQFF. DNA of the CDR3: TGTGCCAGCAGCTTCATAGACGACAATGAGCAGTTCTTC. The chain links TRBV5-4 to TRBJ2-1, with D unclear. This CDR3 comprises 13 residues. Germline V gene sequence: CDR1 SGHNT, CDR2 YYREEE (reference sequence). Trimming cost V 2 bases and J 5 bases, with 8 bases left between them. Using reference TRBV5-4 and TRBJ2-1 for the parts outside the CDR3, the full variable domain is ETGVTQSPTHLIKTRGQQVTLRCSSQSGHNTVSWYQQALGQGPQFIFQYYREEENGRGNFPPRFSGLQFPNYSSELNVNALELDDSALYLCASSFIDDNEQFFGPGTRLTVL.

This clonotype was detected a few times. This rearrangement joins TRBV6-5 to TRBJ2-7; D gene uncertain. V shed 4 bases and J shed 1 base, with 5 bases lying between them. This CDR3 has 12 residues. Per the germline V gene, CDR1 is MNHEY and CDR2 is SVGAGI. The CDR3 DNA sequence: TGTGCCAGCAGTTCTCCATCCTACGAGCAGTACTTC. As protein: CASSSPSYEQYF.

The V call is TRBV7-8, the J call TRBJ2-7; 9 nucleotides align to TRBD2. Germline V lookup: CDR1 SGHVS, CDR2 FQNEAQ. The CDR3 totals 15 residues. V lost 7 bases to trimming and J lost 7 bases; unmatched junction nucleotides: 14. In DNA, the CDR3 is TGTGCCAGCAACCACGCAGCGGGGGGACCAGGGGAGCAGTACTTC. Residues: CASNHAAGGPGEQYF.

The chain employs TRBV20-1 and TRBJ2-7; D is possibly TRBD2 (5 bases). The CDR3 spans 11 residues. Trimming removed 0 bases from V and 9 bases from J, with 9 bases in between. CDR1 is DFQATT, CDR2 SNEGSKA, per germline (reference sequence). CDR3 loop: CSARDPTRQYF. As DNA, the CDR3 is TGCAGTGCTAGAGATCCAACTAGGCAGTACTTC.

The chain uses TRBV7-9 and TRBJ2-1, with 8 bases identical to TRBD1. J was trimmed by 12 bases and V by 2 bases; bases with no gene match: 21. Germline lookup yields CDR1 SEHNR and CDR2 FQNEAQ (reference sequence). The CDR3 spans 18 residues. The CDR3 nucleotides read TGTGCCAGCAGCTTACAAATTTCCAGGGGGCCACCACTTTATGGGCAGTTCTTC. This gives the protein CASSLQISRGPPLYGQFF.

CDR3 loop: CASSLGTPRQFF. In DNA form, the CDR3 reads TGTGCCAGCAGTTTGGGGACCCCAAGGCAGTTCTTC. The chain employs TRBV12-3 or TRBV12-4 and TRBJ2-1, with D possibly being TRBD1 or TRBD2 (5 bases each). CDR3 length: 12 residues. V was cut by 3 bases and J by 12 bases, with 12 bases left in between.

This clonotype came up many times. The CDR3 loop is CASSTKGQGATAFF. DNA for the CDR3: TGTGCCAGCAGTACGAAGGGACAGGGGGCTACAGCTTTCTTT. This chain links TRBV7-2 with TRBJ1-1; 12 bases fit TRBD1. In germline, CDR1 is SGHTA, CDR2 FQGNSA. CDR3 length equals 14 residues. V lost 6 bases to trimming and J lost 10 bases; unmatched junction nucleotides: 9.

The chain is built from TRBV6-2 or TRBV6-3 and TRBJ2-1; 10 positions match TRBD2. The CDR3 extends over 14 amino acids. V dropped 6 bases and J dropped 4; count of bases not matched to a gene: 3. Germline-derived CDR1 and CDR2 are MNHEY and SVGEGT. The CDR3 DNA is TGTGCCAGCAGGCAGCGGGAGGGATACAATGAGCAGTTCTTC. It encodes CASRQREGYNEQFF.

CDR3 amino acids: CASAAGNYGYTF. The CDR3, as DNA: TGTGCCAGTGCGGCGGGAAACTATGGCTACACCTTC. The chain links TRBV19 to TRBJ1-2, with D uncertain. Looked up from germline, CDR1 is LNHDA and CDR2 is SQIVND (reference sequence). V shed 8 bases and J shed 2 bases, with 9 bases lying between them. This CDR3 region has 12 residues.

The chain carries TRBV9 and TRBJ1-5; D is ambiguous. The CDR3 totals 15 residues. CDR1 SGDLS and CDR2 YYNGEE come from the germline V gene. Trimming cost V 0 bases and J 2 bases, with 9 bases left between them. The CDR3 loop reads CASSVVGPRNQPQHF. The CDR3 region has the DNA TGTGCCAGCAGCGTAGTAGGGCCGCGCAATCAGCCCCAGCATTTT.

V and J are TRBV27 and TRBJ2-1; D possibly matches TRBD1 or TRBD2 (6 bases each). CDR3 length: 15 amino acids. Trimming removed 2 bases at V and 7 bases at J, with 15 bases between. Germline loops: CDR1 MNHEY, CDR2 SMNVEV (reference sequence). The chain's CDR3 is CASSLRGERLNEQFF. CDR3 coding DNA: TGTGCCAGCAGTTTAAGGGGGGAGCGTTTAAATGAGCAGTTCTTC.